The next 25 T cell receptor beta chains were all read from a single sample in a study of naive and memory T cell subsets. TCR cDNA received a 3' ligated oligonucleotide that carried a UMI. The SP2 primer and nested alpha and beta constant region primers amplified ligated cDNA in four rounds. One entry per CDR3 protein, called by TCRdb with MiXCR from the 5' RACE reads. The table includes around 48,000 distinct CDR3 sequences, roughly 4.7% detected once. These receptor sequences come from a female donor in good health.

V and J are TRBV5-4 and TRBJ2-7, with 7 bases lining up with TRBD1. V shed 0 bases, J shed 2 bases, and the junction held 2 bases outside the gene matches. Germline loops: CDR1 SGHNT, CDR2 YYREEE (reference sequence). The CDR3 spans 14 residues. The CDR3 coding sequence is TGTGCCAGCAGCTTGGGGGACAGACCCTACGAGCAGTACTTC. Amino acids: CASSLGDRPYEQYF.

This clonotype was detected many times. V and J are TRBV28 and TRBJ2-3; 7 nucleotides agree with TRBD1. From germline, CDR1 is MDHEN and CDR2 SYDVKM. J was trimmed by 3 bases and V by 7 bases; bases with no gene match: 7. The CDR3 loop spans 14 amino acids. CDR3 amino acids: CASMETGPTDTQYF. The CDR3 DNA sequence: TGTGCCAGCATGGAGACAGGGCCTACAGATACGCAGTATTTT.

In its sample, this clonotype was seen many times. Here the CDR3 reads CASSPLDASYNEQFF. CDR3 sequence (DNA): TGTGCCAGCAGCCCTTTAGATGCCTCCTACAATGAGCAGTTCTTC. V usage is TRBV9 and J usage is TRBJ2-1; D is undetermined. V lost 4 bases, J lost 0 bases, and 11 bases lay in between. The CDR3 runs 15 residues. The germline V gene has CDR1 SGDLS and CDR2 YYNGEE.

This clonotype was counted many times. The chain employs TRBV6-2 or TRBV6-3 and TRBJ1-1; D unresolved. The CDR3 contains 14 residues. Trimming removed 2 bases from V and 4 bases from J, with 11 bases in between. Germline lookup yields CDR1 MNHEY and CDR2 SVGEGT. The CDR3, as DNA: TGTGCCAGCAGTTACGGGATTGCGGGCACTGAAGCTTTCTTT. This codes for CASSYGIAGTEAFF.

This chain connects TRBV20-1 to TRBJ1-6; no clear D gene. Germline assignment: CDR1 DFQATT and CDR2 SNEGSKA (reference sequence). There are 14 residues in the CDR3. Trimming left V 3 bases short and J 9 bases short, with 15 bases between. Here the CDR3 reads CSASWADGGSPLHF. CDR3 nucleotide sequence: TGCAGTGCTAGTTGGGCAGATGGTGGTTCACCCCTCCACTTT.

This clonotype was seen at least ten times. The chain employs TRBV28 and TRBJ2-6; 8 nucleotides line up with TRBD1. Unmatched junction bases numbered 7, after V lost 5 bases and J lost 1 base. This CDR3 is 17 amino acids long. From germline, CDR1 is MDHEN and CDR2 SYDVKM. CDR3 nucleotide sequence: TGTGCCAGCAGTCCAGGGGGCTCAGGGTCTGGGGCCAACGTCCTGACTTTC. As protein: CASSPGGSGSGANVLTF.

This clonotype occurred many times. The chain recombines TRBV28 with TRBJ2-1, with D unresolved. The germline gives CDR1 MDHEN, CDR2 SYDVKM. Trimming cost V 8 bases and J 2 bases, with 13 bases left between them. The CDR3 extends over 14 amino acids. Here the CDR3 reads CASGPVGTYNEQFF. CDR3 nucleotides: TGTGCCAGCGGCCCAGTTGGTACCTACAATGAGCAGTTCTTC.

V usage is TRBV11-2 and J usage is TRBJ1-4; TRBD1 aligns across 7 bases. CDR3 length equals 14 residues. Germline CDR1 and CDR2: SGHAT and FQNNGV. J gave up 7 bases and V 5 bases, and 7 bases lay outside the gene matches. The CDR3: CASSPRGQGEKLFF. CDR3 coding DNA: TGTGCCAGCAGCCCTAGGGGGCAGGGTGAAAAACTGTTTTTT.

This clonotype was counted a few times. This sequence may be a read error, since a much larger clone differs from it by one base. V gene TRBV7-2 combines with J gene TRBJ2-7; D is perhaps TRBD2 (6 bases). Germline V gene data show CDR1 as SGHTA and CDR2 as FQGNSA. The CDR3 runs 14 residues. V shed 6 bases and J shed 6 bases, with 18 bases lying between them. This CDR3 is CASSTGGTRGEQYF. The CDR3 DNA follows: TGTGCCAGCAGTACCGGCGGGACTCGAGGCGAGCAGTACTTC.

This clonotype was seen repeatedly, ten times or more. The rearrangement links TRBV6-2 or TRBV6-3 to TRBJ2-2, with 9 bases aligning to TRBD2. The V gene's germline CDR1 is MNHEY and CDR2 SVGEGT. The CDR3 sequence is 16 residues long. J lost 1 base, V lost 7 bases, and 7 bases had no gene match. This CDR3 reads CASNLALAGNTGELFF. DNA for the CDR3: TGTGCCAGCAACCTCGCACTAGCGGGGAACACCGGGGAGCTGTTTTTT.

This clonotype was observed many times. This chain joins TRBV6-5 and TRBJ2-1; 11 bases agree with TRBD2. This CDR3 is built from 16 residues. Germline CDR1 is MNHEY and CDR2 is SVGAGI. V was clipped by 4 bases and J by 7 bases; unmatched bases: 9. The CDR3 is CASSWNLAGGPNEQFF. CDR3 sequence (DNA): TGTGCCAGCAGTTGGAACTTAGCGGGAGGGCCTAATGAGCAGTTCTTC.

This clonotype was detected a few times. The chain couples TRBV28 to TRBJ1-3; D perhaps matches TRBD1 (5 bases). From germline, CDR1 is MDHEN and CDR2 SYDVKM. The CDR3 has 13 amino acids. V lost 8 bases to trimming and J lost 2 bases, with 10 bases between them. The CDR3 is CASLTRAGNTIYF. In DNA, the CDR3 is TGTGCCAGCCTCACCAGGGCTGGAAACACCATATATTTT. The complete variable domain, with remaining parts taken from reference TRBV28 and TRBJ1-3, reads DVKVTQSSRYLVKRTGEKVFLECVQDMDHENMFWYRQDPGLGLRLIYFSYDVKMKEKGDIPEGYSVSREKKERFSLILESASTNQTSMYLCASLTRAGNTIYFGEGSWLTVV.

This clonotype showed up many times. This rearrangement joins TRBV5-1 to TRBJ2-5; tentative D call: TRBD2 (5 bases). This CDR3 spans 14 amino acids. The ends were cut back, 4 bases at V and 0 bases at J, with 10 bases in the middle. From germline, CDR1 is SGHRS and CDR2 YFSETQ. The CDR3 sequence: CASSRRGNQETQYF. CDR3 nucleotides: TGCGCCAGCAGCCGCCGGGGTAACCAAGAGACCCAGTACTTC.

To note about this clonotype: A read error may be the cause here, since a much bigger clone is one base away. This chain links TRBV20-1 with TRBJ2-1, with unresolved D. Germline V gene sequence: CDR1 DFQATT, CDR2 SNEGSKA (reference sequence). V was cut by 2 bases and J by 8 bases, with 16 bases left in between. The length of the CDR3 is 14 residues. The CDR3 DNA reads TGCAGTGCTAGAAGTCGGCGGCGTACGGATGAGCAGTTCTTC. This sequence encodes CSARSRRRTDEQFF.

This clonotype has more than one count but fewer than ten. The gene calls are TRBV7-8 and TRBJ2-1; 7 bases line up with TRBD2. Germline V gives CDR1 SGHVS, CDR2 FQNEAQ. This CDR3 is built from 15 residues. V gave up 6 bases and J gave up 0 bases; unmatched junction bases: 5. The CDR3 DNA sequence: TGTGCCAGCAGTAGAATAGCGGGCTCCTACAATGAGCAGTTCTTC. Its translation is CASSRIAGSYNEQFF. Based on the CDR3 plus reference TRBV7-8 and TRBJ2-1, the full variable domain is GAGVSQSPRYKVAKRGQDVALRCDPISGHVSLFWYQQALGQGPEFLTYFQNEAQLDKSGLPSDRFFAERPEGSVSTLKIQRTQQEDSAVYLCASSRIAGSYNEQFFGPGTRLTVL.

In its sample, this clonotype was seen many times. The chain combines TRBV29-1 with TRBJ1-3; D not certain. Germline lookup yields CDR1 SQVTM and CDR2 ANQGSEA. The germline V and J ends were trimmed by 6 bases and 2 bases, with 14 bases remaining between them. The CDR3 is 14 amino acids. CDR3 sequence (DNA): TGCAGCGTCCTAGACGCGAACCCTGGAAACACCATATATTTT. It encodes CSVLDANPGNTIYF.

The chain combines TRBV2 with TRBJ2-3, with 7 positions matching TRBD1. Per germline, CDR1 SNHLY and CDR2 FYNNEI. With V trimmed by 5 bases and J by 1 base, 6 bases remained unmatched. The CDR3 runs to 15 residues. The CDR3 is CASSSLGTGTDTQYF. For the CDR3, the DNA is TGTGCCAGCAGTTCTCTCGGGACAGGCACAGATACGCAGTATTTT.

This clonotype was counted ten times or more. The rearrangement links TRBV10-2 to TRBJ2-1, with 7 nucleotides matching TRBD2. CDR3 length: 14 amino acids. With V trimmed by 6 bases and J by 4 bases, 6 bases remained unmatched. Germline lookup yields CDR1 WSHSY and CDR2 SAAADI. The CDR3, as DNA: TGCGCCAGCAGATCTAGCGGAGGATACAATGAGCAGTTCTTC. This codes for CASRSSGGYNEQFF.

About this clonotype itself: It may be a read error: a sequence one base away is much more abundant. The chain recombines TRBV15 with TRBJ1-6; the D gene is possibly TRBD1 (5 bases). The CDR3 sequence is 15 residues long. Germline CDR1 LNHNV, CDR2 YYDKDF (reference sequence). CDR3 loop: CATSRVQGLNSPFHF. DNA for the CDR3: TGTGCCACCAGCAGAGTCCAGGGTCTTAATTCACCCTTCCACTTT.

Ten or more counts support this clonotype. The chain couples TRBV7-2 to TRBJ2-1; D could derive from TRBD1 or TRBD2 (5 bases each). There are 14 residues in the CDR3. V lost 1 base and J 5 bases, leaving 9 bases between the germline ends. Germline values: CDR1 SGHTA, CDR2 FQGNSA. The CDR3 bases are TGTGCCAGCAGCTTAGGGGGGATAAACAATGAGCAGTTCTTC. It specifies CASSLGGINNEQFF.

At least ten counts were recorded for this clonotype. The chain is built from TRBV10-3 and TRBJ2-7; D is ambiguous. The CDR3 loop spans 13 amino acids. Germline assignment: CDR1 ENHRY and CDR2 SYGVKD. V lost 0 bases and J lost 9, with 12 bases in between. CDR3 nucleotides: TGTGCCATCAGTGAGTCGACCGCACGGTCGCAGTACTTC. The encoded protein is CAISESTARSQYF.

This clonotype has a count of ten or more. The gene calls are TRBV4-3 and TRBJ2-7; 7 bases line up with TRBD2. The CDR3 totals 15 residues. V shed 4 bases, J shed 6 bases, and the junction held 12 bases outside the gene matches. Germline CDR1 LGHNA, CDR2 YSLEER. CDR3 in DNA: TGCGCCAGCAGCCTTACGGGGGGTCCCCCTCTCGAGCAGTACTTC. Its translation is CASSLTGGPPLEQYF.

This clonotype was seen ten or more times. The V gene is TRBV6-2 or TRBV6-3, the J gene TRBJ2-1; D not resolved. The CDR3 extends over 14 amino acids. Trimming took off 0 bases at V and 7 bases at J, with 10 bases between the two ends. From germline, CDR1 is MNHEY and CDR2 SVGEGT. The CDR3 reads CASSYSTASNEQFF. CDR3 DNA sequence: TGTGCCAGCAGTTACTCGACCGCGTCTAATGAGCAGTTCTTC.

This clonotype was counted at least ten times. The chain joins TRBV20-1 to TRBJ2-2; TRBD1 matches at 9 bases. Germline CDR1 and CDR2: DFQATT and SNEGSKA (reference sequence). This CDR3 is 13 amino acids long. Unmatched junction bases numbered 1, after V lost 4 bases and J lost 4 bases. CDR3 DNA: TGCAGTGCTACGGGACAGGGCACCGGGGAGCTGTTTTTT. Amino acids: CSATGQGTGELFF.

The rearrangement uses TRBV7-9 and TRBJ2-1; D remains unclear. Germline CDR1 reads SEHNR; CDR2 reads FQNEAQ (reference sequence). The CDR3 has 14 amino acids. V shed 6 bases and J shed 4 bases, with 13 bases lying between them. The DNA of the CDR3 is TGTGCCAGCAGACGGGCGTTTGGTTACAATGAGCAGTTCTTC. Amino acid sequence: CASRRAFGYNEQFF.